The 7 T cell receptor beta chains below all came from one sample that was sequenced in a study of blood T cell repertoires in COVID-19. Sequencing was performed with immunoSEQ multiplex PCR; in TCRdb, only in-frame clones are kept and a portion is missing. Seen here are 100,000 to 150,000 clones, 65% to 80% observed once, and the top ten hold around 6.6%. Specimen: peripheral blood. These receptor sequences come from a man aged 70-80 years with acute or convalescent COVID-19.

This clone was detected only once. V and J are TRBV18 and TRBJ1-6, with TRBD1 identical over 8 bases. V shed 6 bases, J shed 10 bases, and the junction held 8 bases outside the gene matches. Germline CDR1 and CDR2: KGHSH and LQKENI. The length of the CDR3 is 14 residues. The CDR3 DNA is TGTGCCAGCTCTGCGACAGGGGTGGACTCACCCCTCCACTTT. It is translated as CASSATGVDSPLHF.

The V and J genes are TRBV27 and TRBJ2-7; 7 bases match TRBD2. CDR3 length: 15 residues. Trimming at V came to 2 bases and at J to 4 bases, leaving 8 bases not matched to a gene. Per germline, CDR1 MNHEY and CDR2 SMNVEV (reference sequence). The CDR3 DNA sequence: TGTGCCAGCAGTTTAAAACCAGCGGGAACGTACGAGCAGTACTTC. This sequence encodes CASSLKPAGTYEQYF.

The gene calls are TRBV2 and TRBJ2-7, with unresolved D. CDR1 is SNHLY, CDR2 FYNNEI, per germline. The CDR3 covers 13 residues. The ends were cut back, 3 bases at V and 1 base at J, with 7 bases in the middle. For the CDR3, the DNA is TGTGCCAGCAGTGATACTTTTTCCTACGAGCAGTACTTC. It encodes CASSDTFSYEQYF.

V and J are TRBV29-1 and TRBJ1-1; weak D call: TRBD1 (6 bases). V lost 6 bases and J 2 bases, leaving 7 bases between the germline ends. The length of the CDR3 is 11 residues. The germline gives CDR1 SQVTM, CDR2 ANQGSEA. The CDR3 loop is CSVDRNTEAFF. CDR3 DNA: TGCAGCGTGGACAGAAACACTGAAGCTTTCTTT.

This chain links TRBV28 with TRBJ2-7; 9 nucleotides align to TRBD1. The ends lost 5 bases at V and 3 bases at J; junction bases unmatched: 5. Germline lookup yields CDR1 MDHEN and CDR2 SYDVKM. This CDR3 is built from 14 residues. The CDR3 is CASSAPGQGYEQYF. DNA of the CDR3: TGTGCCAGCAGTGCCCCGGGACAGGGCTACGAGCAGTACTTC. Combining the CDR3 with reference TRBV28 and TRBJ2-7 gives the whole variable domain DVKVTQSSRYLVKRTGEKVFLECVQDMDHENMFWYRQDPGLGLRLIYFSYDVKMKEKGDIPEGYSVSREKKERFSLILESASTNQTSMYLCASSAPGQGYEQYFGPGTRLTVT.

V gene TRBV4-3 combines with J gene TRBJ1-6, with a weak D call TRBD1 (5 bases). The length of the CDR3 is 17 residues. V was shortened by 1 base and J by 7 bases, with 17 bases between the two germline ends. Per the germline V gene, CDR1 is LGHNA and CDR2 is YSLEER. CDR3 residues: CASSQVQALPGNSPLHF. The DNA of the CDR3 is TGCGCCAGCAGCCAAGTACAGGCTCTCCCTGGGAATTCACCCCTCCACTTT.

The chain joins TRBV7-2 to TRBJ2-5; the match to TRBD2 covers 7 bases. This CDR3 is built from 15 residues. Per germline, CDR1 SGHTA and CDR2 FQGNSA. The junction had 1 base not matched to a gene; V was cut back by 0 bases and J by 0 bases. The CDR3 DNA is TGTGCCAGCAGCTTAGCCGGGGGGAACCAAGAGACCCAGTACTTC. Translating gives CASSLAGGNQETQYF.